This TCR beta chain derives from a study of blood T cell repertoires in COVID-19. Study information: Sources were T cells, B-cell-depleted T cells, or PBMCs; the material itself was cDNA or gDNA.

Recruits, aged roughly 18 to 90 years, lived in some 25 US areas. Allocation to cohorts depended on clinical history reported by the participants. Germline CDR1 MGHRA, CDR2 YSYEKL. With V trimmed by 0 bases and J by 1 base, 5 bases remained unmatched. The CDR3 contains 16 residues. In the source study's methods: Estimates of nucleated cell counts were drawn from the amplification of reference gene primers. Generated by immunoSEQ multiplex PCR, the TCRdb table keeps only in-frame clones and is missing some. V and J calls and clone size are given by that table; D and trimming were obtained from the DNA. The sample gives 220,000 or so clones, about 79% of which show up once; roughly 1.3% is in the top ten. This clone was counted between two and nine times.

The sequence was obtained from a woman between 35 and 50 years old with acute COVID-19. Sequencing used PBMCs or T cells enriched from blood (not recorded which). V and J are TRBV4-1 and TRBJ2-7; 8 bases are a match to TRBD1. The CDR3 sequence is CASSQDGNRGSYEQYF. In nucleotides, the CDR3 is TGCGCCAGCAGCCAAGATGGTAACAGGGGGTCCTACGAGCAGTACTTC.